This T cell receptor (beta chain) stems from a study of T cell responses to AZD1222 COVID-19 vaccine. The germline V gene encodes CDR1 LNHDA and CDR2 SQIVND (reference sequence). This CDR3 region has 14 residues. Trimming shortened V by 3 bases and J by 4 bases, and 12 bases separated the two germline ends. Of note for this clone: What it binds is not known.

Sequenced by immunoSEQ multiplex PCR; TCRdb stores in-frame clones only, minus some. The table has 140,000 or so clones, roughly 86% seen once. Whole-study findings and limits: Baseline seropositivity characterized only a handful of AZD1222 recipients. Regions 160-218 and 743-854 held dominance among vaccine-associated CD4 TCRs, which spanned spike.

This sample comprised peripheral blood, obtained 28 days after the second dose of the MenACWY control vaccine. The chain recombines TRBV19 with TRBJ1-1; D is possibly TRBD1 (5 bases). This sequence was found in an adult who received the MenACWY meningococcal vaccine as a control. The CDR3 DNA sequence: TGTGCCAGTAGTATGCAGCGGGGGATCACTGAAGCTTTCTTT. Translating it yields CASSMQRGITEAFF.